A single sample gave rise to the 17 T cell receptor beta chains below, sequenced in a study of spatial heterogeneity in lung cancer. Study-wide findings and caveats: The number of expanded tumor alpha and beta chains correlated with mutation number.

Their target antigens are unknown. The time point: sample taken at primary tumor resection. TCRdb re-analysed the 5' RACE reads in MiXCR, keeping a single row per CDR3 protein. The sample has about 100,000 distinct CDR3 sequences, roughly 4.5% seen once. This material consisted of lung tumor tissue, taken at surgery. The receptors shown here come from a male donor with early-stage non-small cell lung cancer.

This clonotype showed up just a few times. The V gene is TRBV7-2, the J gene TRBJ2-5; no clear D gene. Per the germline V gene, CDR1 is SGHTA and CDR2 is FQGNSA. The CDR3 spans 14 residues. Trimming shortened V by 3 bases and J by 0 bases, and 8 bases separated the two germline ends. The CDR3 coding sequence is TGTGCCAGCAGCTTCCCTGAGTACCAAGAGACCCAGTACTTC. This translates into CASSFPEYQETQYF.

This clonotype was found many times. The genes are TRBV20-1 and TRBJ2-7; possibly TRBD1 for D (5 bases). CDR3 length: 14 amino acids. V was pared by 5 bases and J by 1 base, with 15 bases between. In germline, CDR1 is DFQATT, CDR2 SNEGSKA (reference sequence). The CDR3 region is CSAHTGDVSYEQYF. CDR3 bases: TGCAGTGCTCATACAGGAGATGTGTCCTACGAGCAGTACTTC.

This clonotype was counted between two and nine times. The chain carries TRBV28 and TRBJ1-2, with D hard to call. Trimming pared 6 bases from V and 10 bases from J, leaving 21 bases between. The CDR3 is 14 residues long. CDR1 MDHEN and CDR2 SYDVKM come from the germline V gene. The CDR3 sequence is CASSPPGSAWDYTF. The DNA for the CDR3 is TGTGCCAGCAGCCCCCCGGGGTCCGCCTGGGACTACACCTTC.

There are many counts of this clonotype. The gene calls are TRBV19 and TRBJ2-1, with D maybe TRBD2 (5 bases). Between the trimmed V and J ends, which lost 5 bases and 0 bases, there was a span of 11 bases. This CDR3 spans 15 amino acids. From germline, CDR1 is LNHDA and CDR2 SQIVND (reference sequence). CDR3 loop: CASSQVASSYNEQFF. CDR3 DNA sequence: TGTGCCAGTAGTCAAGTAGCGAGCTCCTACAATGAGCAGTTCTTC.

This clonotype was counted at least ten times. The chain carries TRBV20-1 and TRBJ2-3; 9 bases align to TRBD2. This CDR3 contains 14 residues. From germline, CDR1 is DFQATT and CDR2 SNEGSKA (reference sequence). The V segment lost 3 bases and the J segment 4 bases; nucleotides outside the gene matches: 5. The CDR3 is CSASSSGRADTQYF. Written as DNA, the CDR3 is TGCAGTGCTAGTAGTAGCGGGAGAGCAGATACGCAGTATTTT.

This clonotype was observed at least ten times. The chain couples TRBV15 to TRBJ2-2, with D possibly TRBD2 on 6 matching bases. Germline V gene data show CDR1 as LNHNV and CDR2 as YYDKDF (reference sequence). CDR3 length equals 15 residues. V lost 1 base, J lost 6 bases, and 12 bases lay in between. Here the CDR3 reads CATSRGGEQSGELFF. DNA for the CDR3: TGTGCCACCAGCAGAGGCGGGGAGCAATCCGGGGAGCTGTTTTTT.

At least ten counts were recorded for this clonotype. The rearrangement joins TRBV5-1 to TRBJ2-7, with 7 bases matching TRBD1. This CDR3 comprises 14 residues. Germline CDR1 SGHRS, CDR2 YFSETQ. Unmatched junction bases numbered 8, after V lost 4 bases and J lost 4 bases. In nucleotides, the CDR3 is TGCGCCAGCAGCACCCGGGACAGCTTATACGAGCAGTACTTC. Protein: CASSTRDSLYEQYF.

This clonotype was observed many times. The chain joins TRBV28 to TRBJ2-7; D unclear. This CDR3 comprises 11 residues. V lost 3 bases and J 6 bases, leaving 6 bases between the germline ends. The V gene's germline CDR1 is MDHEN and CDR2 SYDVKM. This CDR3 reads CASSFPREQYF. The CDR3 nucleotides read TGTGCCAGCAGTTTTCCCCGCGAGCAGTACTTC. Filled out from reference TRBV28 and TRBJ2-7, the complete variable domain reads DVKVTQSSRYLVKRTGEKVFLECVQDMDHENMFWYRQDPGLGLRLIYFSYDVKMKEKGDIPEGYSVSREKKERFSLILESASTNQTSMYLCASSFPREQYFGPGTRLTVT.

This clonotype was observed many times. The CDR3 nucleotides are TGTGCCACCAGCAGAGAGGGAGTAGCCAAAAACATTCAGTACTTC. As protein: CATSREGVAKNIQYF. The chain employs TRBV15 and TRBJ2-4, with D possibly TRBD2 on 5 matching bases. This CDR3 has 15 amino acids. V was pared by 0 bases and J by 0 bases, with 6 bases between. CDR1 and CDR2 (germline): LNHNV, YYDKDF (reference sequence).

In its sample, this clonotype was seen many times. This sequence joins TRBV6-5 and TRBJ1-6, with D tentatively TRBD1 (5 bases). Trimming took 6 bases from V and 7 from J, leaving 16 bases between them. The germline CDR1 and CDR2 sequences are MNHEY and SVGAGI. The CDR3 sequence is 15 residues long. The CDR3 loop reads CASRGLTGLNSPLHF. The DNA for the CDR3 is TGTGCCAGCAGAGGCCTAACGGGGCTGAATTCACCCCTCCACTTT.

The sample holds many counts of this clonotype. The CDR3 sequence is CASSRTEGSYNSPLHF. The CDR3 nucleotides read TGTGCCAGCAGCCGTACGGAGGGTTCCTATAATTCACCCCTCCACTTT. The chain combines TRBV4-2 with TRBJ1-6, with unresolved D. This CDR3 contains 16 residues. Between the trimmed V and J ends, which lost 4 bases and 1 base, there was a span of 11 bases. The germline CDR1 and CDR2 sequences are LGHNA and YNFKEQ.

In its sample, this clonotype was seen many times. The chain carries TRBV6-1 and TRBJ2-6, with D unresolved. Deletions cut 4 bases from V and 0 bases from J, with 7 bases between. The germline gives CDR1 MNHNS, CDR2 SASEGT. The CDR3 has 15 amino acids. The CDR3 loop reads CASSVTSSGANVLTF. The CDR3 region has the DNA TGTGCCAGCAGTGTTACCAGCTCTGGGGCCAACGTCCTGACTTTC.

Ten or more counts support this clonotype. The chain couples TRBV5-6 to TRBJ2-7; 7 bases are shared with TRBD1. V lost 4 bases and J lost 3; bases outside the gene matches: 1. Germline loops: CDR1 SGHDT, CDR2 YYEEEE. The CDR3 loop spans 12 amino acids. The CDR3 sequence is CASSTGVYEQYF. In nucleotides, the CDR3 is TGTGCCAGCAGCACAGGGGTCTACGAGCAGTACTTC.

This clonotype was detected many times. The rearrangement uses TRBV7-2 and TRBJ2-5, with TRBD2 matching over 7 bases. V dropped 5 bases and J dropped 1; count of bases not matched to a gene: 13. Germline V gives CDR1 SGHTA, CDR2 FQGNSA. The CDR3 has 17 residues. CDR3 sequence (DNA): TGTGCCAGCAGCCCGTATAGTCTAAGCGGGGCCCAAGAGACCCAGTACTTC. It is translated as CASSPYSLSGAQETQYF.

This clonotype has at least ten counts. The V gene is TRBV15, the J gene TRBJ2-1; 8 bases line up with TRBD2. The ends lost 4 bases at V and 12 bases at J; junction bases unmatched: 17. Germline lookup yields CDR1 LNHNV and CDR2 YYDKDF (reference sequence). The CDR3 has 16 residues. The CDR3 protein is CATSTQGLAASERQFF. CDR3 nucleotides: TGTGCCACCAGCACTCAAGGACTAGCAGCTTCCGAGCGGCAGTTCTTC.

This clonotype was counted many times. The chain joins TRBV20-1 to TRBJ1-2; D ambiguous. Trimming cost V 5 bases and J 2 bases, with 9 bases left between them. The CDR3 contains 12 residues. Germline V lookup: CDR1 DFQATT, CDR2 SNEGSKA (reference sequence). The CDR3: CSALLRNYGYTF. CDR3 nucleotide sequence: TGCAGTGCTCTGTTGCGGAACTATGGCTACACCTTC.

This clonotype was seen repeatedly, ten times or more. The chain recombines TRBV5-1 with TRBJ2-3; possible D gene TRBD1, 5 bases. The germline V gene has CDR1 SGHRS and CDR2 YFSETQ. The CDR3 totals 15 residues. The ends were cut back, 0 bases at V and 1 base at J, with 9 bases in the middle. The chain's CDR3 is CASSLGQGGTDTQYF. Here the CDR3 DNA reads TGCGCCAGCAGCTTGGGCCAGGGCGGCACAGATACGCAGTATTTT.